This T cell receptor (beta chain) was identified during a study of T cell repertoires in cytomegalovirus infection. Looking at the study overall: It can be stated that public TCR beta signatures indicated CMV infection as well as a matching HLA type. Findings of the study overall: Carriage of CMV together with the relevant HLA was identifiable through cumulative public TCR beta family frequency. HLA-C-restricted, CMV-specific TCR beta clonotypes were dominant ex vivo.

The CDR3 loop spans 13 amino acids. Trimming at V came to 5 bases and at J to 10 bases, leaving 7 bases not matched to a gene. Germline V lookup: CDR1 SGHVS, CDR2 FNYEAQ. TCRdb used MiXCR to reprocess the reads, holding one entry per CDR3 protein. Of about 230,000 distinct CDR3 sequences in the sample, approximately 24% are singletons; the top ten hold 15% to 20%. Worth noting for this clonotype: The target antigen is unknown.

The V call is TRBV7-6, the J call TRBJ2-1; TRBD1 matches at 8 bases. This TCR derives from a human donor in good health (CMV status not recorded). Some clones in this sample may be carry-over from other donors' samples. Sequencing was done on a sample of CD8+ T cells from PBMCs. CDR3 sequence (DNA): TGTGCCAGCAGCCCAGGGGGCCAGCGGGAGCAGTTCTTC. Translating it yields CASSPGGQREQFF.